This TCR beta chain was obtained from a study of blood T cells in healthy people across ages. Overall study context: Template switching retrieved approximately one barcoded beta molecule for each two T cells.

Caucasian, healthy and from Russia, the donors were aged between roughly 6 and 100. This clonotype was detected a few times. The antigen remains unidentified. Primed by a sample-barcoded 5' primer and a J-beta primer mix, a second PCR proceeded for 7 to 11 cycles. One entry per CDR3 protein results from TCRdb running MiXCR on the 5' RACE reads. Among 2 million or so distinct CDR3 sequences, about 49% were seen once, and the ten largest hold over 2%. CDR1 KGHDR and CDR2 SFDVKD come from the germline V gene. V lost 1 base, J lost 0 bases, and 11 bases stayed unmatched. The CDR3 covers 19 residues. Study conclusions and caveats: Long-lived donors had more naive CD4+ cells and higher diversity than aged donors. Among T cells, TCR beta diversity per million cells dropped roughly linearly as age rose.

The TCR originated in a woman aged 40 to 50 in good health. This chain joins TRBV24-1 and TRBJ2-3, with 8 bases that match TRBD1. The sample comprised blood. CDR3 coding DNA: TGTGCCACCAGTGATTTCCCAACCGGACAGGGAATTAGCACAGATACGCAGTATTTT. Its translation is CATSDFPTGQGISTDTQYF.